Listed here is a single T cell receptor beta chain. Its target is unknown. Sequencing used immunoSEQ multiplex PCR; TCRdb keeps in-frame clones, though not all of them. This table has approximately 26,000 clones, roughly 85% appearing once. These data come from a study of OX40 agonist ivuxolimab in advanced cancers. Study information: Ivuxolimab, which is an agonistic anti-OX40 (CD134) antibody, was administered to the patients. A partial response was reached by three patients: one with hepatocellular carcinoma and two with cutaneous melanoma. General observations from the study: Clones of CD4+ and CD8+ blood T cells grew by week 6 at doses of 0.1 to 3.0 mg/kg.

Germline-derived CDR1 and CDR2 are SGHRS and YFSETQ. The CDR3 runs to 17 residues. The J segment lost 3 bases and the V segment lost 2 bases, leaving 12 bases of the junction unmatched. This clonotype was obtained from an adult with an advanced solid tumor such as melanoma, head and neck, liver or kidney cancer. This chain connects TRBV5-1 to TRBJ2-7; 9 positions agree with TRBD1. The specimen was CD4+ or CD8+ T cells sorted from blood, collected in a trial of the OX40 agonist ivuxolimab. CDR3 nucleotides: TGCGCCAGCAGCTTACCCGCGGGACAGGGCGGTAACTACGAGCAGTACTTC. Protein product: CASSLPAGQGGNYEQYF.